Detailed here is one T cell receptor (beta chain). With V trimmed by 3 bases and J by 5 bases, 5 bases remained unmatched. Germline V gene sequence: CDR1 LNHDA, CDR2 SQIVND (reference sequence). This CDR3 is 14 amino acids long. Assay: immunoSEQ multiplex PCR; the TCRdb copy retains only in-frame clones and omits some. The repertoire consists of approximately 280,000 clones, with roughly 91% occurring once and the leading ten covering about 4.2%. The data were obtained in a study of blood T cell repertoires in COVID-19. The receptor was derived from a middle-aged man with acute or convalescent COVID-19. Sample: peripheral blood. The V gene is TRBV19, the J gene TRBJ2-7; 9 bases fit TRBD1. DNA of the CDR3: TGTGCCAGTAGTATGGGGACAGGGTTCGACGAGCAGTACTTC. Its translation: CASSMGTGFDEQYF.